A single sample gave rise to the 19 T cell receptor beta chains below, sequenced in a study of response to subunit inactivated influenza vaccine. MiXCR, applied by TCRdb to the RT-PCR reads, yields one record per CDR3 protein. The table has 200,000 to 300,000 distinct CDR3 sequences, approximately 12% seen once. Sequenced material: non-naive T cells sorted from PBMCs, taken approximately 15 days before vaccination. These receptors were taken from a man aged 50-60 years who received an inactivated influenza vaccine.

This clonotype was observed a handful of times. The chain combines TRBV9 with TRBJ2-3; TRBD2 is a possible D gene (7 bases). CDR3 size: 15 residues. In germline, CDR1 is SGDLS, CDR2 YYNGEE. Trimming left V 7 bases short and J 3 bases short, with 18 bases between. CDR3 amino acids: CASALGGRGTDTQYF. The CDR3 DNA follows: TGTGCCAGCGCCCTTGGTGGGAGGGGGACAGATACGCAGTATTTT.

This clonotype showed up just a few times. The rearrangement links TRBV20-1 to TRBJ2-3; D is unresolved. The germline gives CDR1 DFQATT, CDR2 SNEGSKA (reference sequence). The CDR3 contains 13 residues. V was clipped by 3 bases and J by 0 bases, with 7 bases between them. CDR3 in amino acids: CSASVRSTDTQYF. CDR3 DNA sequence: TGCAGTGCTAGCGTACGTAGCACAGATACGCAGTATTTT.

This chain links TRBV20-1 with TRBJ1-2; no firm D call. Trimming pared 1 base from V and 1 base from J, leaving 10 bases between. Germline CDR1 reads DFQATT; CDR2 reads SNEGSKA (reference sequence). The CDR3 contains 14 residues. In nucleotides, the CDR3 is TGCAGTGCTAGAGGAATCGCAGTTAACTATGGCTACACCTTC. Encoded protein: CSARGIAVNYGYTF.

This sequence joins TRBV28 and TRBJ2-7, with 10 bases aligning to TRBD1. Per the germline V gene, CDR1 is MDHEN and CDR2 is SYDVKM. This CDR3 region has 14 residues. With V trimmed by 0 bases and J by 6 bases, 2 bases remained unmatched. The CDR3 protein is CASSLWGQGSEQYF. CDR3 DNA sequence: TGTGCCAGCAGTTTATGGGGACAGGGGTCCGAGCAGTACTTC.

This clonotype was found many times. J is TRBJ2-7 and V is TRBV6-2 or TRBV6-3; unclear D gene. Germline V CDR1 and CDR2: MNHEY, SVGEGT. The CDR3 consists of 12 residues. Trimming left V 4 bases short and J 6 bases short, with 10 bases between. The CDR3 nucleotides read TGTGCCAGCAGTTTTGGAAGACTCGAGCAGTACTTC. This translates into CASSFGRLEQYF.

V gene TRBV11-2 combines with J gene TRBJ2-3; either TRBD1 or TRBD2 may supply D (6 bases each). The CDR3 totals 14 residues. Germline CDR1 SGHAT, CDR2 FQNNGV. Trimming cost V 7 bases and J 0 bases, with 11 bases left between them. CDR3 region: CASKWGASTDTQYF. The CDR3 nucleotides read TGTGCCAGCAAGTGGGGGGCTAGCACAGATACGCAGTATTTT.

This clonotype was detected ten times or more. The V and J genes are TRBV6-2 or TRBV6-3 and TRBJ2-7; D remains ambiguous. CDR1 MNHEY and CDR2 SVGEGT come from the germline V gene. V was pared by 3 bases and J by 6 bases, with 9 bases between. The CDR3 totals 12 residues. The chain's CDR3 is CASSYGVREQYF. In DNA form, the CDR3 reads TGTGCCAGCAGTTATGGGGTACGCGAGCAGTACTTC.

This sequence joins TRBV7-2 and TRBJ1-2; D is perhaps TRBD1 (6 bases). The V gene lost 5 bases and the J gene lost 6 bases, with 16 bases spanning the gap. This CDR3 has 14 residues. Germline loops: CDR1 SGHTA, CDR2 FQGNSA. The CDR3 is CASSVTGQGDGYTF. The CDR3 DNA follows: TGTGCCAGCAGCGTTACAGGGCAAGGGGATGGCTACACCTTC. The entire variable domain, with the rest obtained from reference TRBV7-2 and TRBJ1-2, is as follows: GAGVSQSPSNKVTEKGKDVELRCDPISGHTALYWYRQSLGQGLEFLIYFQGNSAPDKSGLPSDRFSAERTGGSVSTLTIQRTQQEDSAVYLCASSVTGQGDGYTFGSGTRLTVV.

This clonotype was seen a handful of times. The gene calls are TRBV11-2 and TRBJ2-2, with 11 bases lining up with TRBD2. Germline V CDR1 and CDR2: SGHAT, FQNNGV. Trimming removed 3 bases from V and 5 bases from J; junction bases left unmatched: 2. The length of the CDR3 is 15 residues. CDR3 protein: CASSFGLAGTGELFF. The CDR3 DNA reads TGTGCCAGCAGCTTTGGACTAGCGGGTACCGGGGAGCTGTTTTTT.

The chain couples TRBV7-8 to TRBJ1-4; 9 bases align to TRBD1. Trimming at V came to 4 bases and at J to 8 bases, leaving 5 bases not matched to a gene. The CDR3 runs 14 residues. The germline gives CDR1 SGHVS, CDR2 FQNEAQ. The CDR3 DNA sequence: TGTGCCAGCAGCTGGGACAGGGTGAACGAAAAACTGTTTTTT. Translating gives CASSWDRVNEKLFF.

The chain is built from TRBV3-1 and TRBJ2-7; 10 bases are shared with TRBD2. Germline-derived CDR1 and CDR2 are LGHDT and YNNKEL (reference sequence). CDR3 length: 14 amino acids. V was pared by 4 bases and J by 6 bases, with 6 bases of the junction left unmatched. CDR3 sequence: CASSRSGRAAEQYF. The CDR3 DNA follows: TGTGCCAGCAGCCGAAGCGGGAGGGCCGCCGAGCAGTACTTC.

The chain uses TRBV18 and TRBJ1-2; the match to TRBD1 covers 8 bases. CDR1 and CDR2 from the germline V gene are KGHSH and LQKENI. This CDR3 has 15 residues. Germline trimming cut 5 bases from V and 6 bases from J; bases unmatched to any gene: 11. The CDR3 DNA follows: TGTGCCAGCTCATCGCGGACAGGGCGGGCCGATGGCTACACCTTC. Protein product: CASSSRTGRADGYTF.

This clonotype was counted at least ten times. DNA for the CDR3: TGCAGCGTTGAGAGAGGACACGACTCCTACGAGCAGTACTTC. Translated: CSVERGHDSYEQYF. The chain links TRBV29-1 to TRBJ2-7; D may be TRBD1 (5 bases). This CDR3 region has 14 residues. CDR1 is SQVTM, CDR2 ANQGSEA, per germline. V shed 3 bases and J shed 0 bases, with 12 bases lying between them.

V gene TRBV27 combines with J gene TRBJ2-5, with D tentatively TRBD2 (5 bases). The CDR3 runs 15 residues. Germline V lookup: CDR1 MNHEY, CDR2 SMNVEV (reference sequence). Between the trimmed V and J ends, which lost 3 bases and 2 bases, there was a span of 13 bases. The CDR3 sequence is CASSLYTGTQETQYF. CDR3 bases: TGTGCCAGCAGTTTGTATACGGGAACTCAAGAGACCCAGTACTTC.

This clonotype has a count of ten or more. The chain links TRBV5-6 to TRBJ2-1; D gene ambiguous. V lost 4 bases to trimming and J lost 0 bases, with 11 bases between them. This CDR3 is 15 amino acids long. CDR1 and CDR2 (germline): SGHDT, YYEEEE. The DNA for the CDR3 is TGTGCCAGCAGCAGCGCCCCTAGCTCCTACAATGAGCAGTTCTTC. Translation: CASSSAPSSYNEQFF.

This clonotype was detected only a few times. This rearrangement joins TRBV7-2 to TRBJ2-3; 8 nucleotides line up with TRBD2. V lost 2 bases to trimming and J lost 6 bases; unmatched junction nucleotides: 10. The CDR3 is 16 amino acids. Germline V gives CDR1 SGHTA, CDR2 FQGNSA. The CDR3 sequence: CASSLPGGPRPDTQYF. The CDR3 region has the DNA TGTGCCAGCAGCTTACCGGGGGGGCCAAGGCCGGATACGCAGTATTTT.

The rearrangement links TRBV7-9 to TRBJ2-1; D not certain. The CDR3 has 14 amino acids. CDR1 is SEHNR, CDR2 FQNEAQ, per germline (reference sequence). V was cut by 2 bases and J by 9 bases, with 14 bases left in between. CDR3 sequence (DNA): TGTGCCAGCAGCTTATCTCGCAACTCCGGTGAGCAGTTCTTC. Amino acids: CASSLSRNSGEQFF.

The chain links TRBV3-1 to TRBJ1-4; D possibly corresponds to TRBD1 (5 bases). The germline CDR1 and CDR2 sequences are LGHDT and YNNKEL (reference sequence). This CDR3 spans 15 amino acids. V lost 1 base to trimming and J lost 8 bases, with 14 bases between them. The CDR3: CASSQVQGGNEKLFF. For the CDR3, the DNA is TGTGCCAGCAGCCAAGTTCAGGGAGGTAACGAAAAACTGTTTTTT.

This clonotype was seen a handful of times. The gene calls are TRBV7-2 and TRBJ2-5; 9 nucleotides line up with TRBD2. Losses at the gene ends were 5 bases for V and 10 bases for J; bases not matched to a gene: 8. The CDR3 consists of 13 residues. Germline assignment: CDR1 SGHTA and CDR2 FQGNSA. The CDR3 is CASSISGGRGQYF. CDR3 DNA sequence: TGTGCCAGCAGCATTAGCGGGGGTCGGGGCCAGTACTTC. Drawing the rest from reference TRBV7-2 and TRBJ2-5, the complete variable domain is GAGVSQSPSNKVTEKGKDVELRCDPISGHTALYWYRQSLGQGLEFLIYFQGNSAPDKSGLPSDRFSAERTGGSVSTLTIQRTQQEDSAVYLCASSISGGRGQYFGPGTRLLVL.